These T cell receptor beta chains were read from a single sample in a study of cytomegalovirus exposure and HLA in healthy donors. Repertoires were generated with immunoSEQ multiplex PCR, while TCRdb's copy carries only in-frame clones and drops some. The sample lists approximately 200,000 clones; over 60% were seen once. The sample comprised PBMCs. Every receptor here comes from a man younger than 35 in good health and CMV-seronegative. CDR3s include the opening cysteine and the closing phenylalanine or tryptophan. The D gene is left open where the match is weak. Not every row has a clone size; where given, it reads once, few, many or a size class.

J: TRBJ2-7; D: NA; size: few; V: TRBV11-3; DNA: TGTGCCAGCAGCCTCAGACCACTGGGGGGGCAGTACTTC; CDR3: CASSLRPLGGQYF
J: TRBJ2-7; D: TRBD1; size: NA; V: TRBV11-3; DNA: TGTGCCTTACCGGACAGGGGGAATTTCGAGCAGTACTTC; CDR3: CALPDRGNFEQYF
J: TRBJ2-1; D: TRBD2; size: NA; V: TRBV7-7; DNA: TGTGCTAGCAGCTTAGAGGGAGAGCGGGGGTATGAGCAGTTCTTC; CDR3: CASSLEGERGYEQFF
J: TRBJ2-1; D: TRBD2; size: NA; V: TRBV7-3; DNA: TGTGCCAGCAGCCCCTCTGCGGGGGAGGGGAATGAGCAGTTCTTC; CDR3: CASSPSAGEGNEQFF
J: TRBJ2-1; D: NA; size: once; V: TRBV19; DNA: TGTGCCAGTAGTATCTCACAGGGTGGTGGCAATGAGCAGTTCTTC; CDR3: CASSISQGGGNEQFF
J: TRBJ2-5; D: TRBD2; size: NA; V: TRBV7-9; DNA: TGTGCCAGCAGCTTAGGAGGACTAGCGGGGGGGCGACAAGAGACCCAGTACTTC; CDR3: CASSLGGLAGGRQETQYF
J: TRBJ2-2; D: TRBD2; size: NA; V: TRBV27; DNA: TGTGCCAGCAGTTTCTCTAGCGGGACGAACACCGGGGAGCTGTTTTTT; CDR3: CASSFSSGTNTGELFF
J: TRBJ2-7; D: NA; size: once; V: TRBV19; DNA: TGTGCCAGTAGTATAGCTACAGCCAACCCATCCTACGAGCAGTACTTC; CDR3: CASSIATANPSYEQYF
J: TRBJ1-2; D: TRBD1; size: NA; V: TRBV11-3; DNA: TGTGCCAGCAGCGAAACAGGGGGGACTAACTATGGCTACACCTTC; CDR3: CASSETGGTNYGYTF
J: TRBJ2-7; D: NA; size: NA; V: TRBV30; DNA: TGTGCCTGGAGGACTCGGGCAGGGTATGAGCAGTACTTC; CDR3: CAWRTRAGYEQYF
J: TRBJ1-2; D: NA; size: once; V: TRBV5-1; DNA: TGCGCCAGCAGCTTGGGGGGGCCCGCAAGTAACTATGGCTACACCTTC; CDR3: CASSLGGPASNYGYTF
J: TRBJ2-7; D: TRBD2; size: NA; V: TRBV7-6; DNA: TGTGCCAGCAGCCCTACTACTAGCGAGCACTACGAGCAGTACTTC; CDR3: CASSPTTSEHYEQYF
J: TRBJ2-5; D: TRBD2; size: NA; V: TRBV6-5; DNA: TGTGCCAGCAGTCCCGGGACTAGCTGGTCAAAGACCCAGTACTTC; CDR3: CASSPGTSWSKTQYF
J: TRBJ2-2; D: NA; size: NA; V: TRBV6-5; DNA: TGTGCCAGCAGTGGCCGGGGGGCCAGCACCGGGGAGCTGTTTTTT; CDR3: CASSGRGASTGELFF
J: TRBJ2-2; D: NA; size: NA; V: TRBV27; DNA: TGTGCCAGCAGATTGGCGGGACAGCAGAACACCGGGGAGCTGTTTTTT; CDR3: CASRLAGQQNTGELFF
J: TRBJ1-6; D: NA; size: once; V: TRBV14; DNA: TGTGCCAGCAGCCAAGAATACGGACAGACCACGAATTCACCCCTCCACTTT; CDR3: CASSQEYGQTTNSPLHF
J: TRBJ1-1; D: NA; size: NA; V: TRBV28; DNA: TGTGCCAGCAGTTCCAGCGGCTTGAACACTGAAGCTTTCTTT; CDR3: CASSSSGLNTEAFF
J: TRBJ2-3; D: TRBD1; size: NA; V: TRBV19; DNA: TGTGCCAGTAGTAGGGACAGGGTTTTGCAGGATACGCAGTATTTT; CDR3: CASSRDRVLQDTQYF
J: TRBJ2-7; D: TRBD2; size: NA; V: TRBV7-2; DNA: TGTGCCAGCAGCGCGGGGGGGGCCGGTGAGCAGTACTTC; CDR3: CASSAGGAGEQYF
J: TRBJ1-1; D: NA; size: few; V: TRBV28; DNA: TGTGCCAGCATTCCAGGGGCCCTGAACACTGAAGCTTTCTTT; CDR3: CASIPGALNTEAFF
J: TRBJ1-2; D: NA; size: NA; V: TRBV9; DNA: TGTGCCAGCAGCGGACAGAGTAATGTTAACTATGGCTACACCTTC; CDR3: CASSGQSNVNYGYTF
J: TRBJ1-1; D: NA; size: NA; V: TRBV30; DNA: TGTGCCTGGATCACCTGGGGTGGGAGACTGGGTGAAGCTTTCTTT; CDR3: CAWITWGGRLGEAFF
J: TRBJ2-1; D: TRBD2; size: NA; V: TRBV4-2; DNA: TGTGCCAGCAGCCAAGAACTAGCGGGGTACAATGAGCAGTTCTTC; CDR3: CASSQELAGYNEQFF
J: TRBJ1-2; D: NA; size: NA; V: TRBV6-4; DNA: TGTGCCAGCAGACGACTTGGATGGGAGGGAGGCTACACCTTC; CDR3: CASRRLGWEGGYTF
J: TRBJ2-7; D: NA; size: few; V: TRBV7-8; DNA: TGTGCCAGCAGCTCCCTCGGCGGTTCAGGGGGGTACGAGCAGTACTTC; CDR3: CASSSLGGSGGYEQYF
J: TRBJ1-2; D: NA; size: NA; V: TRBV5-1; DNA: TGCGCCAGCAGTCATTCGGGGAGTGGCTACACCTTC; CDR3: CASSHSGSGYTF
J: TRBJ2-1; D: NA; size: once; V: TRBV5-6; DNA: TGTGCCAGCAGCTTGGTATCGGGGGACGACAATGAGCAGTTCTTC; CDR3: CASSLVSGDDNEQFF
J: TRBJ2-1; D: NA; size: NA; V: TRBV6-5; DNA: TGTGCCAGCACACCTAGCGTTGCCTCCTACAATGAGCAGTTCTTC; CDR3: CASTPSVASYNEQFF
J: TRBJ2-1; D: NA; size: NA; V: TRBV5-1; DNA: TGCGCCAGCAGCCCGAACAGCCGGTACAATGAGCAGTTCTTC; CDR3: CASSPNSRYNEQFF
J: TRBJ2-3; D: TRBD2; size: once; V: TRBV2; DNA: TGTGCCGGAGTAGCGGGGGGGCCCGGAGATACGCAGTATTTT; CDR3: CAGVAGGPGDTQYF
J: TRBJ2-7; D: NA; size: NA; V: TRBV11-3; DNA: TGTGCCAGCAGCTTCCCACCGGTGGCCTACGAGCAGTACTTC; CDR3: CASSFPPVAYEQYF
J: TRBJ2-5; D: TRBD2; size: few; V: TRBV7-2; DNA: TGTGCCAGCAGCTTAGCGTCAGCTACGGGCGGGGGGGCGCGGGAGACCCAGTACTTC; CDR3: CASSLASATGGGARETQYF
J: TRBJ1-5; D: TRBD1; size: NA; V: TRBV5-6; DNA: TGTGCCAGCAGCCCAGGGGGTGAGCCGGGTCAGCCCCAGCATTTT; CDR3: CASSPGGEPGQPQHF
J: TRBJ2-1; D: TRBD2; size: NA; V: TRBV9; DNA: TGTGCCAGCAGCCCCCGGACTAGCGGCTACAATGAGCAGTTCTTC; CDR3: CASSPRTSGYNEQFF
J: TRBJ2-7; D: TRBD1; size: NA; V: TRBV13; DNA: TGTGCCAGCAGCTTAGGGACGGGACAGATCCTCTACGAGCAGTACTTC; CDR3: CASSLGTGQILYEQYF
J: TRBJ1-2; D: TRBD1; size: NA; V: TRBV7-8; DNA: TGTGCCAGCAGCCCAATCAGGGGGCTCGGCTATGGCTACACCTTC; CDR3: CASSPIRGLGYGYTF
J: TRBJ2-1; D: TRBD2; size: NA; V: TRBV29-1; DNA: TGCAGCGTTAAGCGGGGGGGTTACAATGAGCAGTTCTTC; CDR3: CSVKRGGYNEQFF
J: TRBJ2-1; D: TRBD2; size: NA; V: TRBV11-3; DNA: TGTGCCAGCAGCTTAGTAGCGGGAATCTCGAGTGAGCAGTTCTTC; CDR3: CASSLVAGISSEQFF
J: TRBJ1-4; D: NA; size: NA; V: TRBV6-5; DNA: TGTGCCAGCAGTCGACAGGCCGCCCTAGGTACAGAACTGTTTTTT; CDR3: CASSRQAALGTELFF
J: TRBJ2-7; D: NA; size: NA; V: TRBV30; DNA: TGTGCCTGGAGTAGCGCTTGGTCCTACGAGCAGTACTTC; CDR3: CAWSSAWSYEQYF
J: TRBJ2-7; D: TRBD1; size: NA; V: TRBV5-5; DNA: TGTGCCAGCAGCTTGGAGGGACAGGGGGCTAAGCAGTACTTC; CDR3: CASSLEGQGAKQYF
J: TRBJ1-1; D: NA; size: NA; V: TRBV5-6; DNA: TGTGCCAGCAGGCCATTCGGGAAGAACACTGAAGCTTTCTTT; CDR3: CASRPFGKNTEAFF
J: TRBJ2-2; D: NA; size: NA; V: TRBV6-6; DNA: TGTGCCAGCAGTACGGGGAACACCGGGGAGCTGTTTTTT; CDR3: CASSTGNTGELFF
J: TRBJ1-1; D: TRBD1; size: NA; V: TRBV7-7; DNA: TGTGCTAGCAGCTTAGGGGGCTCCGACACTGAAGCTTTCTTT; CDR3: CASSLGGSDTEAFF
J: TRBJ1-2; D: TRBD1; size: NA; V: TRBV7-2; DNA: TGTGCCAGCAGCCCCACAGGGGGCGCTAGTGGCTACACCTTC; CDR3: CASSPTGGASGYTF
J: TRBJ2-7; D: TRBD1; size: NA; V: TRBV28; DNA: TGTGCCAGCAGGTACAGGGGAACAGGCGAGCAGTACTTC; CDR3: CASRYRGTGEQYF
J: TRBJ1-1; D: NA; size: few; V: TRBV6-5; DNA: TGTGCCAGCAGTTACGACAGGTTCACTGAAGCTTTCTTT; CDR3: CASSYDRFTEAFF
J: TRBJ2-3; D: NA; size: NA; V: TRBV4-1; DNA: TGCGCCAGCAGCCAAGAGACCCGTTTGGGCTCAGATACGCAGTATTTT; CDR3: CASSQETRLGSDTQYF
J: TRBJ1-1; D: NA; size: NA; V: TRBV9; DNA: TGTGCCAGCAGCGTAGGTCAAGGGGCCACTGAAGCTTTCTTT; CDR3: CASSVGQGATEAFF
J: TRBJ2-3; D: NA; size: NA; V: TRBV1; DNA: TGCACCAGCAGCGGGCACACAGATATGCAGTATTTT; CDR3: CTSSGHTDMQYF
J: TRBJ1-2; D: NA; size: NA; V: TRBV9; DNA: TGTGCCAGCAGCGTAAGGTACGGGGGGGCTACTGATGGCTACACCTTC; CDR3: CASSVRYGGATDGYTF
J: TRBJ2-1; D: TRBD1; size: once; V: TRBV6-6; DNA: TGTGCCAGCAGGGGACAGCTCTACAATGAGCAGTTCTTC; CDR3: CASRGQLYNEQFF
J: TRBJ2-5; D: TRBD2; size: few; V: TRBV4-1; DNA: TGCGCCAGCAGCCAAGAACAGGCGGGAGTAGACGGGGAGACCCAGTACTTC; CDR3: CASSQEQAGVDGETQYF
J: TRBJ2-3; D: TRBD2; size: NA; V: TRBV5-4; DNA: TGTGCCAGCAGCGGGCCTACTAGCGGGAGCACAGATACGCAGTATTTT; CDR3: CASSGPTSGSTDTQYF
J: TRBJ1-1; D: NA; size: few; V: TRBV28; DNA: TGTGCCAGCAGTCTGACAGAGACTGAAGCTTTCTTT; CDR3: CASSLTETEAFF
J: TRBJ1-3; D: NA; size: NA; V: TRBV6-5; DNA: TGTGCCAGCACCTCGGGAGCCTCTGGAAACACCATATATTTT; CDR3: CASTSGASGNTIYF
J: TRBJ2-5; D: NA; size: NA; V: TRBV19; DNA: TGTGCCAGTAGTCTAGGGGTGGGCGAGACCCAGTACTTC; CDR3: CASSLGVGETQYF
J: TRBJ2-3; D: TRBD1; size: NA; V: TRBV7-2; DNA: TGTGCCAGCAGCCCCACACGGGACAGGGTGACAGATACGCAGTATTTT; CDR3: CASSPTRDRVTDTQYF
J: TRBJ1-2; D: NA; size: NA; V: TRBV4-2; DNA: TGTGCCAGCAGCGAAAGGGAGGGGAGAGGTACTAACTATGGCTACACCTTC; CDR3: CASSEREGRGTNYGYTF
J: TRBJ2-7; D: NA; size: NA; V: TRBV2; DNA: TGTGCCAGTATAGGTTCGCTAGCGAGGGAGCAGTACTTC; CDR3: CASIGSLAREQYF